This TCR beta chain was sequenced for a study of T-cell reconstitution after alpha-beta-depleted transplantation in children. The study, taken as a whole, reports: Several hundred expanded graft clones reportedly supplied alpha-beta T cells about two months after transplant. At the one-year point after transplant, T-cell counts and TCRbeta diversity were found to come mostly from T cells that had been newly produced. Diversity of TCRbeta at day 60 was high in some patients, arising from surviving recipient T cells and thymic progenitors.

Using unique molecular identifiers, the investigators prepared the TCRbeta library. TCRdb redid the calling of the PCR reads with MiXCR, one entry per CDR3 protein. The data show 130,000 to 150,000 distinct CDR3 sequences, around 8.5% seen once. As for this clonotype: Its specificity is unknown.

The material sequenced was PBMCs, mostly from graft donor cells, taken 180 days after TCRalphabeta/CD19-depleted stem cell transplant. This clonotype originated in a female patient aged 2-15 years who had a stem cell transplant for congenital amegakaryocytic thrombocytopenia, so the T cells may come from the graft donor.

The CDR3 sequence is CASGGLAKNIQYF. In DNA, the CDR3 is TGTGCTAGCGGAGGGCTAGCCAAAAACATTCAGTACTTC. This chain uses TRBV28 with TRBJ2-4; a weak D match, TRBD2 (6 bases). The germline V gene has CDR1 MDHEN and CDR2 SYDVKM. This CDR3 is 13 amino acids long.